This T cell receptor beta chain was obtained from a study of blood T cell repertoires in COVID-19. Study-level information: The study drew acute and convalescent COVID-19 samples from the United States, Italy and Spain. Sources were T cells, B-cell-depleted T cells, or PBMCs; the material itself was cDNA or gDNA.

Germline lookup yields CDR1 MNHEY and CDR2 SVGAGI. The CDR3 is made up of 15 amino acids. V lost 4 bases and J lost 2; bases outside the gene matches: 4. Seattle's cohort entered during active infection and was followed longitudinally. Sequencing was performed with immunoSEQ multiplex PCR; in TCRdb, only in-frame clones are kept and a portion is missing. The data hold about 56,000 clones, with approximately 89% observed a single time. The sample was peripheral blood. The sequence came from a woman in her sixties or seventies with COVID-19, enrolled during active disease. The gene calls are TRBV6-5 and TRBJ1-3; TRBD1 aligns across 8 bases. The CDR3: CASSSRQGTGNTIYF. CDR3 bases: TGTGCCAGCAGTTCTCGACAGGGGACTGGAAACACCATATATTTT.